Below are 3 T cell receptor beta chains sequenced from a single sample in a study of OX40 agonist ivuxolimab in advanced cancers. The assay was immunoSEQ multiplex PCR, and TCRdb's table has in-frame clones only and misses some. The repertoire includes just under 95,000 clones, more than 75% of them detected once, and approximately 0.3% sits in the top ten. This specimen consisted of CD4+ or CD8+ T cells sorted from blood, obtained in a trial of the OX40 agonist ivuxolimab. The receptor source for this set is an adult with an advanced solid tumor such as melanoma, head and neck, liver or kidney cancer.

The chain links TRBV9 to TRBJ2-5; 8 positions agree with TRBD2. The V segment lost 0 bases and the J segment 5 bases; nucleotides outside the gene matches: 6. Germline V gene data show CDR1 as SGDLS and CDR2 as YYNGEE. The CDR3 has 15 amino acids. The CDR3 reads CASSVGRGDRETQYF. The DNA for the CDR3 is TGTGCCAGCAGCGTAGGGCGGGGGGATAGGGAGACCCAGTACTTC.

The genes are TRBV6-1 and TRBJ2-5, with D unclear. The germline gives CDR1 MNHNS, CDR2 SASEGT. V gave up 2 bases and J gave up 5 bases, with 6 bases separating them. The CDR3 extends over 12 amino acids. The CDR3 loop is CASSESGETQYF. Here the CDR3 DNA reads TGTGCCAGCAGTGAAAGTGGGGAGACCCAGTACTTC.

This clone occurred a few times. The chain employs TRBV5-1 and TRBJ2-1; 10 bases agree with TRBD2. The V gene end was trimmed by 0 bases and the J gene end by 6 bases; junction bases not matched to a gene: 6. The CDR3 length is 16 residues. Germline CDR1 SGHRS, CDR2 YFSETQ. For the CDR3, the DNA is TGCGCCAGCAGCTTGGCCGGCGCTAGCGGGGGCAATGAGCAGTTCTTC. Protein: CASSLAGASGGNEQFF. Full variable domain (rest looked up from reference TRBV5-1 and TRBJ2-1): KAGVTQTPRYLIKTRGQQVTLSCSPISGHRSVSWYQQTPGQGLQFLFEYFSETQRNKGNFPGRFSGRQFSNSRSEMNVSTLELGDSALYLCASSLAGASGGNEQFFGPGTRLTVL.